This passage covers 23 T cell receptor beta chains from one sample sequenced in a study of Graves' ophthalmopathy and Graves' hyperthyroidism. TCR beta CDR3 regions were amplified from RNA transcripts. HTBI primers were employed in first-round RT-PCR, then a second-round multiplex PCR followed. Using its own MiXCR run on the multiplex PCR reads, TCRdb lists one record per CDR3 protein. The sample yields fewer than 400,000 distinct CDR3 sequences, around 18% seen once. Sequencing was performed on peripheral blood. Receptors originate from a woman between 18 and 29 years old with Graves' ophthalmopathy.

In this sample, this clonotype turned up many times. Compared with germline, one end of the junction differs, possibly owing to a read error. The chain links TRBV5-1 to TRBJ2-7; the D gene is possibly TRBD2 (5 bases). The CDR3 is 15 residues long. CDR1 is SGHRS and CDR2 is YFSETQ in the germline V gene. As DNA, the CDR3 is TGCGCCTGCAGCCCCGGGGTTACACGGTCCTACGAGCAGTACTTC. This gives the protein CACSPGVTRSYEQYF.

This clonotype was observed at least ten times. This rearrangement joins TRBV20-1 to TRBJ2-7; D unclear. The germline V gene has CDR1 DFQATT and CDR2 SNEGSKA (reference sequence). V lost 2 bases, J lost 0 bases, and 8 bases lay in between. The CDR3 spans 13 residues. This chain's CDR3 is CSARRASSYEQYF. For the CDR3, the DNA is TGCAGTGCTAGACGCGCAAGCTCCTACGAGCAGTACTTC.

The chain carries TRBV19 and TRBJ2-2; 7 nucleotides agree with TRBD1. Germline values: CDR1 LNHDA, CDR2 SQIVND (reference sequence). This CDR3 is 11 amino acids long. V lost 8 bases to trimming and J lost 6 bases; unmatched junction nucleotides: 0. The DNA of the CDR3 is TGTGCCAGTCAGGGGGCCGGGGAGCTGTTTTTT. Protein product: CASQGAGELFF.

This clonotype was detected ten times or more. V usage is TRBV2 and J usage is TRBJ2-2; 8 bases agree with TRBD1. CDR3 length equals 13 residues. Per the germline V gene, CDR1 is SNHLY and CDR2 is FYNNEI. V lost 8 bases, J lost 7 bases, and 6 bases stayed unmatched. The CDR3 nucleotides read TGTGCCAGCGGACAGGGAACAATCGGGGAGCTGTTTTTT. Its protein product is CASGQGTIGELFF.

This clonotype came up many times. The CDR3, as DNA: TGTGCCAGCAGCTTCTACACAGGGAGGGACGAGCAGTACTTC. It translates to CASSFYTGRDEQYF. The V call is TRBV7-2, the J call TRBJ2-7; D is perhaps TRBD2 (7 bases). The CDR3 has 14 residues. The V gene's germline CDR1 is SGHTA and CDR2 FQGNSA. V was shortened by 3 bases and J by 5 bases, with 14 bases between the two germline ends.

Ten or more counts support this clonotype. CDR3 amino acids: CASSAQGRGGTWSKNIQYF. The CDR3 bases are TGTGCCAGCAGCGCCCAAGGACGGGGGGGCACGTGGTCCAAAAACATTCAGTACTTC. The rearrangement uses TRBV7-2 and TRBJ2-4; 8 bases align to TRBD2. CDR1 SGHTA and CDR2 FQGNSA come from the germline V gene. Trimming at V came to 5 bases and at J to 2 bases, leaving 17 bases not matched to a gene. This CDR3 has 19 amino acids.

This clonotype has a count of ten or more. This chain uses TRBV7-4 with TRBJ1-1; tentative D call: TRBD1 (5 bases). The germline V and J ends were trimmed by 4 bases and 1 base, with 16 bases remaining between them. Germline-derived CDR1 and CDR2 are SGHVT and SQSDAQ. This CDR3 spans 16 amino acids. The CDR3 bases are TGTGCCAGCAGCTCCCCCCTGGGGGGGGGGAACACTGAAGCTTTCTTT. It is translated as CASSSPLGGGNTEAFF. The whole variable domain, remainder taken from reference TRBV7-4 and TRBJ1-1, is GAGVSQSPRYKVAKRGRDVALRCDSISGHVTLYWYRQTLGQGSEVLTYSQSDAQRDKSGRPSGRFSAERPERSVSTLKIQRTEQGDSAVYLCASSSPLGGGNTEAFFGQGTRLTVV.

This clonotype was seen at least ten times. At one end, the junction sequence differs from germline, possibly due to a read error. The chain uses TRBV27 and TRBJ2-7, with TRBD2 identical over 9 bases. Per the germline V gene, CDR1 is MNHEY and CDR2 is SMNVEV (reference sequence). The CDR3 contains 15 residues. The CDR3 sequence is CASSSIGTSSYKQYF. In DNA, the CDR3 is TGTGCCAGCAGTTCAATAGGGACTAGCTCCTACAAGCAGTACTTC.

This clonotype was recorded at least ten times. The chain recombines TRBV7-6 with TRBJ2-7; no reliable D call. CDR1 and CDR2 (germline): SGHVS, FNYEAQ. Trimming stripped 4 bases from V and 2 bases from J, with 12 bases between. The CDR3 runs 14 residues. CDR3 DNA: TGTGCCAGCAGCTCCCGACATTATCCCTACGAGCAGTACTTC. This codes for CASSSRHYPYEQYF.

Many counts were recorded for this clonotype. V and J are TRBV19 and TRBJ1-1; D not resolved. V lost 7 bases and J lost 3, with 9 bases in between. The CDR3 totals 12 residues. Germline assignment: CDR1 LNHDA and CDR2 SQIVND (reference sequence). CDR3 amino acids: CASMAGHTEAFF. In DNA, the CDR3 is TGTGCCAGTATGGCGGGTCACACTGAAGCTTTCTTT.

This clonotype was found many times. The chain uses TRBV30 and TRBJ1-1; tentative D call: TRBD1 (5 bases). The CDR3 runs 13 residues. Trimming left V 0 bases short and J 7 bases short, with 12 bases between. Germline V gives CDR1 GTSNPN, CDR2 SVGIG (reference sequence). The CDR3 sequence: CAWSVLNRNEAFF. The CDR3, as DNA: TGTGCCTGGAGTGTTCTCAACAGGAATGAAGCTTTCTTT.

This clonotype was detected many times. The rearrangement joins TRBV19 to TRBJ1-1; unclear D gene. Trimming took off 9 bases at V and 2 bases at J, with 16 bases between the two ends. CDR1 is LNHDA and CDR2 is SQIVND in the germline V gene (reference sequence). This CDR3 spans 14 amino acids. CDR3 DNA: TGTGCCAGCTTTGGACGAAAATCCAACACTGAAGCTTTCTTT. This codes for CASFGRKSNTEAFF.

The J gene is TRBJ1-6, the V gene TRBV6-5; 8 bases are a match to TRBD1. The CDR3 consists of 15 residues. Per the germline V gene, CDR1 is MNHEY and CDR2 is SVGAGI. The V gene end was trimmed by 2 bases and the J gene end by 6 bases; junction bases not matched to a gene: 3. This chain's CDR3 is CASSYQGALNSPLHF. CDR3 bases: TGTGCCAGCAGTTACCAGGGGGCGCTTAATTCACCCCTCCACTTT.

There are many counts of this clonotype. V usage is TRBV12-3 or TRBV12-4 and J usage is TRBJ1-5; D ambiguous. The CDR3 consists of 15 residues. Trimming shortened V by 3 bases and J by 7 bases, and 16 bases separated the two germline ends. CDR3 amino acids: CASSFHPTGGQPQHF. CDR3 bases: TGTGCCAGCAGTTTCCACCCCACCGGAGGACAGCCCCAGCATTTT.

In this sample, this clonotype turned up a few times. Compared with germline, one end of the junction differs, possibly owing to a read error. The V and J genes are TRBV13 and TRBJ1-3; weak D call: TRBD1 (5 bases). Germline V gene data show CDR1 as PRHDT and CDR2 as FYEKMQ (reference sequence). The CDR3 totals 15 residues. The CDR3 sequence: CASSLGEDSGNTIYF. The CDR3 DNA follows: TGTGCCAGCAGCCTAGGGGAAGACTCTGGAAACACCATATATTTT.

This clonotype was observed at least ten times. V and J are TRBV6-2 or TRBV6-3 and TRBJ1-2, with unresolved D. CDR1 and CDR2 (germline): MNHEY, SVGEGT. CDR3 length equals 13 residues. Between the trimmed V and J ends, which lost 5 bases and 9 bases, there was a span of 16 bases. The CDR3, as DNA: TGTGCCAGCAGTAAGGATCAAGTCATACGCTACACCTTC. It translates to CASSKDQVIRYTF.

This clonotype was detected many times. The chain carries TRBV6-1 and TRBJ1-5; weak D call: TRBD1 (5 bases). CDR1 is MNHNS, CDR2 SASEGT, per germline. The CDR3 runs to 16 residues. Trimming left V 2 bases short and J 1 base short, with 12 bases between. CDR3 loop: CASSEQGGASNQPQHF. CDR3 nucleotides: TGTGCCAGCAGTGAACAAGGCGGGGCGAGCAATCAGCCCCAGCATTTT.

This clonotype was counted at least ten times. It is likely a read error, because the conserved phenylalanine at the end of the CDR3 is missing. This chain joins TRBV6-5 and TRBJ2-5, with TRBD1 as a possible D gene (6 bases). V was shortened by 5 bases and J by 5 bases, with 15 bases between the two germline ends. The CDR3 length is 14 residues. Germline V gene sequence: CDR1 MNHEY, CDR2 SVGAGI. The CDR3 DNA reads TGTGCCAGCAGTAGGAAACAGGGAACGGAGACCCAGTACCTC. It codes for CASSRKQGTETQYL.

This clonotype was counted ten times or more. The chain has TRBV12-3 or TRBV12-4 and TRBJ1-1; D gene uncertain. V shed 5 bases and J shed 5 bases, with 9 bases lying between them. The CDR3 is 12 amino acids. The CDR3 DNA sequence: TGTGCCAGCAGTCAATCCGGGACTGAAGCTTTCTTT. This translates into CASSQSGTEAFF.

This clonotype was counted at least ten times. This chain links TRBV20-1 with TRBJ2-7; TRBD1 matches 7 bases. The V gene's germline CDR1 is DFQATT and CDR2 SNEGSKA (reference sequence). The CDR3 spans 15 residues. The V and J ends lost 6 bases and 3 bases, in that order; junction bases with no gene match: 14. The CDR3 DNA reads TGCAGTGCGCGGCCCGGGACAGCGAGATTCTACGAGCAGTACTTC. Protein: CSARPGTARFYEQYF.

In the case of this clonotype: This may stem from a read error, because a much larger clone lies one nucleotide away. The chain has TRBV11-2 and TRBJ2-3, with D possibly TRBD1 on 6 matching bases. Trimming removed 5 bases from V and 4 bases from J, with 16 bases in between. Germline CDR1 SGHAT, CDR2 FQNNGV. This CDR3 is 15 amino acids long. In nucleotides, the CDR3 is TGTGCCAGCAGCCCTAGGGGGAGTTTCGCAGATACGCAGTATTTT. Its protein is CASSPRGSFADTQYF.

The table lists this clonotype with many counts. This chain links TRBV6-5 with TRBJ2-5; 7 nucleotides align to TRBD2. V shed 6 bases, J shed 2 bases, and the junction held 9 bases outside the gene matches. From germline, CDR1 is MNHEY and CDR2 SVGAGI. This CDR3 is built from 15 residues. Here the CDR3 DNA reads TGTGCCAGCAGACTGGCCGGGGGGACTCAAGAGACCCAGTACTTC. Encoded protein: CASRLAGGTQETQYF.

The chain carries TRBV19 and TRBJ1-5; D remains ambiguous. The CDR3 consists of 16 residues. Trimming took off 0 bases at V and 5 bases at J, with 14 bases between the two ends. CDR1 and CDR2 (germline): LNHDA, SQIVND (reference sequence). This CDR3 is CASSIDGERSHQPQHF. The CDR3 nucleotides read TGTGCCAGTAGTATAGATGGGGAAAGGAGTCATCAGCCCCAGCATTTT.